The 32 T cell receptor beta chains listed next were all sequenced from one sample in a study of cytomegalovirus exposure and HLA in healthy donors. The study ran its PCR with 60 Vbeta and 13 Jbeta primers. Measured with immunoSEQ multiplex PCR; TCRdb has only the in-frame clones, and not every one. Of about 130,000 clones listed, about 80% are singletons. Source material: PBMCs. The receptors were sampled from a man in his forties in good health and CMV-seronegative.

V usage is TRBV13 and J usage is TRBJ1-5; D is ambiguous. V was pared by 3 bases and J by 6 bases, with 6 bases between. This CDR3 contains 12 residues. CDR1 PRHDT and CDR2 FYEKMQ come from the germline V gene (reference sequence). The CDR3 DNA reads TGTGCCAGCAGCTTGTACGGTCAGCCCCAGCATTTT. This gives the protein CASSLYGQPQHF.

The chain has TRBV30 and TRBJ2-1, with a tentative D call TRBD1 (5 bases). V lost 4 bases and J 9 bases, leaving 13 bases between the germline ends. This CDR3 comprises 12 residues. Germline assignment: CDR1 GTSNPN and CDR2 SVGIG (reference sequence). The CDR3 sequence: CAWNGAGSEQFF. For the CDR3, the DNA is TGTGCCTGGAATGGGGCAGGGTCTGAGCAGTTCTTC.

This chain joins TRBV30 and TRBJ1-4; 8 nucleotides agree with TRBD1. CDR3 length equals 13 residues. With V trimmed by 3 bases and J by 7 bases, 4 bases remained unmatched. Germline CDR1 GTSNPN, CDR2 SVGIG (reference sequence). CDR3 protein: CAWSPGQVEKLFF. The CDR3 bases are TGTGCCTGGAGCCCGGGACAGGTTGAAAAACTGTTTTTT.

This clone has just a few counts. The chain uses TRBV5-6 and TRBJ2-4; TRBD2 matches 16 bases. With 4 bases clipped from V and 9 bases from J, the junction kept 4 bases outside the gene matches. There are 15 residues in the CDR3. In germline, CDR1 is SGHDT, CDR2 YYEEEE. The CDR3 protein is CASSGGLAGGGIQYF. The CDR3 DNA follows: TGTGCCAGCAGCGGGGGACTAGCGGGGGGGGGCATTCAGTACTTC.

V gene TRBV7-9 combines with J gene TRBJ2-7, with a possible D match to TRBD2 (6 bases). This CDR3 is built from 18 residues. CDR1 and CDR2 from the germline V gene are SEHNR and FQNEAQ (reference sequence). Trimming cost V 3 bases and J 2 bases, with 23 bases left between them. CDR3 region: CASSFTPGGGGETYEQYF. CDR3 nucleotide sequence: TGTGCCAGCAGCTTTACCCCAGGTGGAGGCGGGGAAACCTACGAGCAGTACTTC. The full variable domain, with the rest looked up from reference TRBV7-9 and TRBJ2-7, is DTGVSQNPRHKITKRGQNVTFRCDPISEHNRLYWYRQTLGQGPEFLTYFQNEAQLEKSRLLSDRFSAERPKGSFSTLEIQRTEQGDSAMYLCASSFTPGGGGETYEQYFGPGTRLTVT.

As for this clone: One junction end disagrees with the germline gene, perhaps due to a read error. The rearrangement links TRBV11-3 to TRBJ1-4; 10 bases line up with TRBD1. Germline lookup yields CDR1 SGHNT and CDR2 YENEEA. CDR3 length: 11 amino acids. The CDR3, as DNA: TGTGCCAGCAGCTTAGAAGGGACAGGGGACTTT. Its protein product is CASSLEGTGDF.

CDR3 DNA: TGTGCCAGCAGTTTGCATAACAAATTGAACACTGAAGCTTTCTTT. It encodes CASSLHNKLNTEAFF. This rearrangement joins TRBV28 to TRBJ1-1; D not resolved. V gave up 3 bases and J gave up 0 bases, with 11 bases separating them. CDR1 is MDHEN and CDR2 is SYDVKM in the germline V gene. The CDR3 covers 15 residues.

There are a few counts of this clone. This chain connects TRBV5-1 to TRBJ2-7, with TRBD1 matching over 9 bases. The junction had 18 bases not matched to a gene; V was cut back by 3 bases and J by 11 bases. CDR3 size: 16 residues. CDR1 SGHRS and CDR2 YFSETQ come from the germline V gene. This chain's CDR3 is CASSSGGQGIRSREYF. CDR3 in DNA: TGCGCCAGCAGCTCGGGCGGACAGGGGATTAGATCAAGGGAGTACTTC.

This clone turned up a few times. The chain has TRBV5-1 and TRBJ2-5, with D perhaps TRBD2 (7 bases). The V end was cut by 6 bases, the J end by 5 bases, with 17 bases between. This CDR3 spans 14 amino acids. The germline gives CDR1 SGHRS, CDR2 YFSETQ. The CDR3 DNA is TGCGCCAGCAACGAAGGGCGGGGGCGCGAGACCCAGTACTTC. This sequence encodes CASNEGRGRETQYF.

The rearrangement uses TRBV6-5 and TRBJ2-7; D is undetermined. CDR1 and CDR2 (germline): MNHEY, SVGAGI. There are 9 residues in the CDR3. V shed 8 bases and J shed 6 bases, with 5 bases lying between them. CDR3 amino acids: CASLSEQYF. The CDR3 DNA follows: TGTGCCAGCCTTTCCGAGCAGTACTTC.

J is TRBJ2-5 and V is TRBV18; 7 nucleotides line up with TRBD1. The CDR3 has 14 residues. CDR1 is KGHSH and CDR2 is LQKENI in the germline V gene. V was pared by 6 bases and J by 4 bases, with 8 bases of the junction left unmatched. The CDR3: CASSTTGTSETQYF. In DNA, the CDR3 is TGTGCCAGCTCGACGACAGGGACCTCAGAGACCCAGTACTTC.

The chain carries TRBV7-2 and TRBJ1-1; 8 bases fit TRBD1. The CDR3 is made up of 14 amino acids. Trimming removed 7 bases from V and 5 bases from J; junction bases left unmatched: 9. Per the germline V gene, CDR1 is SGHTA and CDR2 is FQGNSA. CDR3 sequence (DNA): TGTGCCAGCATCCGGGGGCAGGGGGCTACTGAAGCTTTCTTT. It yields the protein CASIRGQGATEAFF.

This chain links TRBV9 with TRBJ1-5, with unresolved D. Germline V lookup: CDR1 SGDLS, CDR2 YYNGEE. This CDR3 contains 16 residues. Trimming stripped 3 bases from V and 5 bases from J, with 18 bases between. CDR3 bases: TGTGCCAGCAGCGCGAGGGCGGGCCACTCGCATCAGCCCCAGCATTTT. Translation: CASSARAGHSHQPQHF.

The chain is built from TRBV4-3 and TRBJ2-1, with 8 bases that match TRBD2. The CDR3 loop spans 17 amino acids. Looked up from germline, CDR1 is LGHNA and CDR2 is YSLEER. V gave up 0 bases and J gave up 2 bases; unmatched junction bases: 6. This chain's CDR3 is CASSQDSKAGAYNEQFF. In nucleotides, the CDR3 is TGCGCCAGCAGCCAAGATAGTAAAGCGGGGGCCTACAATGAGCAGTTCTTC.

The V and J genes are TRBV9 and TRBJ1-2; no clear D. This CDR3 spans 13 amino acids. Germline assignment: CDR1 SGDLS and CDR2 YYNGEE. The V and J ends lost 3 bases and 0 bases respectively, with 6 bases between them. The CDR3 DNA sequence: TGTGCCAGCAGCGCCCAGGCTAACTATGGCTACACCTTC. Translated, it gives CASSAQANYGYTF.

The chain uses TRBV7-9 and TRBJ1-5; D might be TRBD1 (6 bases). This CDR3 region has 14 residues. Trimming stripped 7 bases from V and 3 bases from J, with 13 bases between. The V gene's germline CDR1 is SEHNR and CDR2 FQNEAQ (reference sequence). The CDR3 protein is CASTGWTDNQPQHF. Written as DNA, the CDR3 is TGTGCCAGCACCGGGTGGACAGACAATCAGCCCCAGCATTTT.

This clone was picked up one time. The chain carries TRBV9 and TRBJ2-4, with a possible D match to TRBD1 (5 bases). Between the trimmed V and J ends, which lost 4 bases and 8 bases, there was a span of 13 bases. This CDR3 is 13 amino acids long. Looked up from germline, CDR1 is SGDLS and CDR2 is YYNGEE. The CDR3 protein is CASSLPPGHIQYF. The CDR3 DNA follows: TGTGCCAGCAGCCTCCCCCCAGGGCACATTCAGTACTTC.

This clone has a single count. This sequence joins TRBV28 and TRBJ2-1; 7 nucleotides align to TRBD2. V lost 3 bases and J lost 1; bases outside the gene matches: 3. This CDR3 region has 15 residues. The germline V gene encodes CDR1 MDHEN and CDR2 SYDVKM. The CDR3 loop reads CASSLGGLSYNEQFF. Here the CDR3 DNA reads TGTGCCAGCAGTTTGGGGGGGTTGTCCTACAATGAGCAGTTCTTC. The variable domain in full, completed from reference TRBV28 and TRBJ2-1, reads DVKVTQSSRYLVKRTGEKVFLECVQDMDHENMFWYRQDPGLGLRLIYFSYDVKMKEKGDIPEGYSVSREKKERFSLILESASTNQTSMYLCASSLGGLSYNEQFFGPGTRLTVL.

This clone was seen a single time. The chain joins TRBV7-2 to TRBJ2-1, with D possibly matching TRBD2 (5 bases). The CDR3 extends over 14 amino acids. Trimming removed 5 bases from V and 3 bases from J, with 11 bases in between. CDR1 is SGHTA and CDR2 is FQGNSA in the germline V gene. The CDR3 protein is CASSPDYSYNEQFF. The CDR3 coding sequence is TGTGCCAGCAGCCCCGACTACAGCTACAATGAGCAGTTCTTC.

In its sample, this clone was seen a few times. The rearrangement links TRBV7-6 to TRBJ2-3; D call uncertain. With 1 base removed from V and 4 bases from J, the gap between germline ends came to 12 bases. The germline V gene has CDR1 SGHVS and CDR2 FNYEAQ. The CDR3 covers 15 residues. CDR3 DNA: TGTGCCAGCAGCTTAGGGCCAATCGTCGCAGATACGCAGTATTTT. It translates to CASSLGPIVADTQYF.

The chain has TRBV7-9 and TRBJ1-5, with D perhaps matching TRBD1 (5 bases). The V gene's germline CDR1 is SEHNR and CDR2 FQNEAQ (reference sequence). Trimming removed 4 bases at V and 1 base at J, with 14 bases between. CDR3 length: 16 residues. The CDR3 DNA reads as TGTGCCAGCAGCTCGGGGGTAGGTCGCAGCAATCAGCCCCAGCATTTT. Translating it yields CASSSGVGRSNQPQHF. Full variable domain (missing parts from reference TRBV7-9 and TRBJ1-5): DTGVSQNPRHKITKRGQNVTFRCDPISEHNRLYWYRQTLGQGPEFLTYFQNEAQLEKSRLLSDRFSAERPKGSFSTLEIQRTEQGDSAMYLCASSSGVGRSNQPQHFGDGTRLSIL.

The rearrangement uses TRBV19 and TRBJ2-1; 7 nucleotides line up with TRBD1. Germline V lookup: CDR1 LNHDA, CDR2 SQIVND (reference sequence). The J segment lost 5 bases and the V segment lost 2 bases, leaving 6 bases of the junction unmatched. This CDR3 contains 15 residues. The CDR3 loop reads CASSILTGVNNEQFF. The CDR3 DNA is TGTGCCAGTAGTATACTCACAGGGGTTAACAATGAGCAGTTCTTC.

This clone occurred a few times. The chain recombines TRBV19 with TRBJ1-3; D gene uncertain. With 4 bases removed from V and 0 bases from J, the gap between germline ends came to 10 bases. Germline assignment: CDR1 LNHDA and CDR2 SQIVND (reference sequence). The CDR3 contains 15 residues. CDR3 bases: TGTGCCAGTAGTACTAGAGATAGCTCTGGAAACACCATATATTTT. Translating it yields CASSTRDSSGNTIYF.

This chain links TRBV5-1 with TRBJ2-1, with D unresolved. V gave up 4 bases and J gave up 2 bases, with 13 bases separating them. The CDR3 is 15 residues long. Per germline, CDR1 SGHRS and CDR2 YFSETQ. The CDR3 loop reads CASSATTVPYNEQFF. DNA of the CDR3: TGCGCCAGCAGCGCAACAACCGTCCCCTACAATGAGCAGTTCTTC.

The rearrangement uses TRBV27 and TRBJ2-7, with TRBD2 matching over 13 bases. With V trimmed by 3 bases and J by 3 bases, 5 bases remained unmatched. This CDR3 comprises 16 residues. Germline loops: CDR1 MNHEY, CDR2 SMNVEV (reference sequence). The CDR3 spells CASSLTTSGGFYEQYF. CDR3 sequence (DNA): TGTGCCAGCAGTTTGACGACTAGCGGGGGGTTCTACGAGCAGTACTTC.

The V and J genes are TRBV5-8 and TRBJ2-3, with D tentatively TRBD1 (5 bases). The CDR3 spans 13 residues. The V gene's germline CDR1 is SGHTS and CDR2 YDEGEE. V was clipped by 2 bases and J by 4 bases, with 8 bases between them. This chain's CDR3 is CASSFARADTQYF. The DNA for the CDR3 is TGTGCCAGCAGCTTTGCCAGGGCAGATACGCAGTATTTT.

This chain uses TRBV4-1 with TRBJ2-7; TRBD2 is a possible D gene (5 bases). This CDR3 has 15 amino acids. The V and J ends lost 3 bases and 4 bases respectively, with 16 bases between them. CDR1 and CDR2 from the germline V gene are MGHRA and YSYEKL. The CDR3 bases are TGCGCCAGCAGCCACCCTGGGAGCTTTATTTACGAGCAGTACTTC. Translated, it gives CASSHPGSFIYEQYF.

The chain combines TRBV9 with TRBJ2-6; no clear D gene. CDR1 and CDR2 from the germline V gene are SGDLS and YYNGEE. The germline V and J ends were trimmed by 0 bases and 2 bases, with 6 bases remaining between them. This CDR3 comprises 15 residues. The CDR3: CASSVAVAGANVLTF. Here the CDR3 DNA reads TGTGCCAGCAGCGTAGCTGTTGCTGGGGCCAACGTCCTGACTTTC.

This sequence joins TRBV9 and TRBJ1-6, with 7 bases aligning to TRBD1. J was trimmed by 7 bases and V by 4 bases; bases with no gene match: 8. Germline V gene lookup returns CDR1 SGDLS and CDR2 YYNGEE. The CDR3 has 15 amino acids. The CDR3: CASSTGTVGNSPLHF. CDR3 DNA: TGTGCCAGCAGCACAGGGACAGTGGGAAATTCACCCCTCCACTTT.

This clone was seen only once. V is TRBV5-8 and J is TRBJ1-5; D gene unclear. V was clipped by 1 base and J by 2 bases, with 13 bases between them. Germline CDR1 SGHTS, CDR2 YDEGEE. This CDR3 spans 16 amino acids. The DNA for the CDR3 is TGTGCCAGCAGCTTGAGCGGGATTAGTGGCAATCAGCCCCAGCATTTT. Protein sequence: CASSLSGISGNQPQHF.

The rearrangement joins TRBV5-5 to TRBJ1-1; no clear D. The CDR3 totals 15 residues. Germline V gives CDR1 SGHKS, CDR2 YYEKEE (reference sequence). V shed 2 bases and J shed 4 bases, with 15 bases lying between them. The CDR3 DNA reads as TGTGCCAGCAGCTTCCCCTTAACGGAGCCCACTGAAGCTTTCTTT. The encoded protein is CASSFPLTEPTEAFF.

The chain recombines TRBV6-4 with TRBJ2-2; maybe TRBD1 (5 bases). This CDR3 spans 13 amino acids. Between the trimmed V and J ends, which lost 10 bases and 1 base, there was a span of 10 bases. Germline V lookup: CDR1 MRHNA, CDR2 SNTAGT. CDR3 nucleotides: TGTGCCACGCAAGGGGTGAACACCGGGGAGCTGTTTTTT. This translates into CATQGVNTGELFF.